The clone carrying this T cell receptor beta chain came up many times. No antigen is known for it. Losses at the gene ends were 2 bases for V and 5 bases for J; bases not matched to a gene: 6. The CDR3 runs 15 residues. Looked up from germline, CDR1 is LGHNA and CDR2 is YNFKEQ. TCRdb recomputed calls from the 5' RACE reads with MiXCR, one row per CDR3 protein. The table has around 130,000 distinct CDR3 sequences, about a tenth seen once; the top ten hold approximately 3.5%. These data come from a study of CD8 T cells in ankylosing spondylitis. Findings of the study overall: A TCR beta motif of fewer than ten highly homologous variants seemed to mark ankylosing spondylitis blood.

This receptor was obtained from a male donor with ankylosing spondylitis or in good health (not recorded which). The sequenced sample was blood, either unsorted or a sorted T cell fraction (not recorded which). The chain combines TRBV4-2 with TRBJ2-5; 9 bases line up with TRBD1. CDR3 sequence (DNA): TGTGCCAGCAGCCAAACCACAGGGGGCGGGGAGACCCAGTACTTC. It yields the protein CASSQTTGGGETQYF.